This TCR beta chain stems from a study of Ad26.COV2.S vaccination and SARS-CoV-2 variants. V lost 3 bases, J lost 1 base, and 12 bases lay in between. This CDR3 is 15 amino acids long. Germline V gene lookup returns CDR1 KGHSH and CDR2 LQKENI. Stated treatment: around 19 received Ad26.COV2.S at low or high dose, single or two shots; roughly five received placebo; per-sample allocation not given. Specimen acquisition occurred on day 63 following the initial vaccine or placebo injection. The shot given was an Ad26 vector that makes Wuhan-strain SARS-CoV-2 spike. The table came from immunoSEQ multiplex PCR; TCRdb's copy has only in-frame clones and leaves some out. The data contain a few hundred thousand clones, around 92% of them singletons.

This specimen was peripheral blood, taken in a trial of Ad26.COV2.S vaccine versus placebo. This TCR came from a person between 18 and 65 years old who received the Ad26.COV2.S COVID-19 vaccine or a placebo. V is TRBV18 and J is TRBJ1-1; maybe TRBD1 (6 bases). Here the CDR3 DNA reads TGTGCCAGCTCACCTACCGGGACAACGAACACTGAAGCTTTCTTT. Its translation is CASSPTGTTNTEAFF.